This T cell receptor (beta chain) is drawn from a study of T cells in Graves' hyperthyroidism and ophthalmopathy. About the study: At initial diagnosis, before any treatment had begun, peripheral blood was obtained.

Ten or more counts support this clonotype. CDR1 is MNHEY and CDR2 is SVGEGT in the germline V gene. Trimming at V came to 3 bases and at J to 4 bases, leaving 10 bases not matched to a gene. CDR3 length: 17 residues. Each patient was aged 18 to 65 and had newly diagnosed hyperthyroidism of under 2 months' duration. Thyroid ultrasound and orbital computed tomography, with clinical symptoms and serum thyroxine and TRAb, informed diagnoses. RNA transcripts provided the source from which TCR beta CDR3 regions were amplified. First-round RT-PCR of the TCR CDR3 relied on the HTBI primer set. One entry per CDR3 protein results from TCRdb running MiXCR on the multiplex PCR reads. The data show approximately 590,000 distinct CDR3 sequences, approximately 14% seen once.

The clonotype was recovered from a woman younger than 45 with Graves' hyperthyroidism. The chain has TRBV6-2 or TRBV6-3 and TRBJ2-5, with 11 bases fitting TRBD2. The material sequenced was blood. DNA for the CDR3: TGTGCCAGCAGTTATGATGTAGCGGGAGGGCCGCGAGAGACCCAGTACTTC. This gives the protein CASSYDVAGGPRETQYF.